Given below is one T cell receptor (beta chain) in context. What it binds is not known. The method was immunoSEQ multiplex PCR; TCRdb's version includes in-frame clones alone and lacks a portion of them. The repertoire holds some 38,000 clones, with 76% as singletons. The CDR3 spans 14 residues. CDR1 and CDR2 (germline): SGDLS, YYNGEE. This sample was taken from a study of PD-1 blockade in classical Hodgkin lymphoma. Broader study findings: Repertoires differed for reasons still undefined, possibly disease activity or prior therapy.

Relapses following autologous stem cell transplantation were seen in all patients, with brentuximab vedotin exposure varying. The sequencing here drew on peripheral blood mononuclear cells (PBMCs), taken at baseline. This sequence originates from a human donor with classical Hodgkin lymphoma. The rearrangement joins TRBV9 to TRBJ2-5, with TRBD1 identical over 7 bases. The J call is uncertain, as TRBJ2-7 better fits the DNA end. CDR3 region: CASSVQGVPYEQYF. The CDR3 DNA reads as TGTGCCAGCAGCGTACAGGGGGTCCCCTACGAGCAGTACTTC.